The 27 T cell receptor beta chains reported below all come from one sample, sequenced in a study of cytomegalovirus exposure and HLA in healthy donors. PCR employed 60 Vbeta and 13 Jbeta primers. Clones were sequenced by immunoSEQ multiplex PCR, and TCRdb holds only the in-frame ones, with some missing. The sample's table shows tens of thousands of clones. The material sequenced was PBMCs. Receptor source: a female donor in good health and CMV-seropositive.

V is TRBV6-1 and J is TRBJ2-1; TRBD1 matches at 8 bases. The CDR3 totals 13 residues. Germline V CDR1 and CDR2: MNHNS, SASEGT. The trim removed 8 bases at V and 6 bases at J, leaving 6 bases unmatched. Here the CDR3 reads CASPSGTGNEQFF. The CDR3 nucleotides are TGTGCCAGCCCGTCCGGGACAGGCAATGAGCAGTTCTTC.

The chain is built from TRBV19 and TRBJ2-5; unclear D gene. Between the trimmed V and J ends, which lost 4 bases and 7 bases, there was a span of 10 bases. The CDR3 is 12 residues long. Germline CDR1 is LNHDA and CDR2 is SQIVND (reference sequence). CDR3 loop: CASSTPFGTQYF. The CDR3 nucleotides read TGTGCCAGTAGTACCCCTTTCGGGACCCAGTACTTC.

The J gene is TRBJ1-6, the V gene TRBV18; 7 bases are shared with TRBD1. CDR3 length: 15 residues. After removal of 3 bases from V and 10 bases from J, the junction contained 9 bases not matched to a gene. Germline V lookup: CDR1 KGHSH, CDR2 LQKENI. CDR3 DNA sequence: TGTGCCAGCTCACCGAGGACAGGCTCGGGGTCACCCCTCCACTTT. Encoded protein: CASSPRTGSGSPLHF.

V usage is TRBV6-5 and J usage is TRBJ2-2; 9 nucleotides agree with TRBD2. The ends lost 10 bases at V and 2 bases at J; junction bases unmatched: 5. CDR3 length: 14 residues. Germline assignment: CDR1 MNHEY and CDR2 SVGAGI. The CDR3 DNA reads TGTGCCACCGCTAGCGGGACCAACACCGGGGAGCTGTTTTTT. Translating it yields CATASGTNTGELFF.

The J gene is TRBJ2-7, the V gene TRBV5-1; D may be TRBD1 (5 bases). V lost 0 bases and J 0 bases, leaving 10 bases between the germline ends. The CDR3 runs 15 residues. Per germline, CDR1 SGHRS and CDR2 YFSETQ. CDR3 sequence: CASSLEGVGSYEQYF. As DNA, the CDR3 is TGCGCCAGCAGCTTGGAAGGGGTGGGCTCCTACGAGCAGTACTTC.

The chain carries TRBV4-3 and TRBJ2-7, with D perhaps TRBD1 (6 bases). CDR1 is LGHNA and CDR2 is YSLEER in the germline V gene. V lost 2 bases and J 0 bases, leaving 11 bases between the germline ends. The CDR3 has 15 amino acids. CDR3 sequence: CASSQRAGVSYEQYF. CDR3 nucleotides: TGCGCCAGCAGCCAACGAGCAGGGGTCTCCTACGAGCAGTACTTC.

The V and J genes are TRBV28 and TRBJ2-1; D may be TRBD2 (7 bases). The CDR3 is 15 amino acids. Trimming took off 4 bases at V and 1 base at J, with 11 bases between the two ends. The V gene's germline CDR1 is MDHEN and CDR2 SYDVKM. This chain's CDR3 is CASSWGGASYNEQFF. The DNA for the CDR3 is TGTGCCAGCAGTTGGGGGGGCGCTTCCTACAATGAGCAGTTCTTC.

The chain is built from TRBV7-9 and TRBJ2-7, with TRBD1 identical over 7 bases. Germline CDR1 and CDR2: SEHNR and FQNEAQ (reference sequence). Trimming cost V 1 base and J 0 bases; bases outside gene matches: 9. The length of the CDR3 is 17 residues. In DNA, the CDR3 is TGTGCCAGCAGCTTAGAATCCGGACAGGTATCCTCCTACGAGCAGTACTTC. It is translated as CASSLESGQVSSYEQYF.

The V call is TRBV5-6, the J call TRBJ1-1, with D tentatively TRBD1 (6 bases). V was clipped by 1 base and J by 0 bases, with 16 bases between them. The CDR3 runs 17 residues. Germline V CDR1 and CDR2: SGHDT, YYEEEE. The CDR3 coding sequence is TGTGCCAGCAGCTTGTGGGGGCGCTTGGGCATGAACACTGAAGCTTTCTTT. It yields the protein CASSLWGRLGMNTEAFF.

The chain carries TRBV28 and TRBJ2-7, with 8 bases identical to TRBD1. The germline V gene has CDR1 MDHEN and CDR2 SYDVKM. J was trimmed by 4 bases and V by 4 bases; bases with no gene match: 9. The CDR3 is 15 amino acids. This CDR3 reads CASSSSGTGEYEQYF. As DNA, the CDR3 is TGTGCCAGCAGTTCATCCGGGACAGGAGAATACGAGCAGTACTTC.

V is TRBV7-9 and J is TRBJ2-7; 11 nucleotides agree with TRBD1. The CDR3 spans 17 residues. V was pared by 4 bases and J by 6 bases, with 14 bases of the junction left unmatched. Germline CDR1 SEHNR, CDR2 FQNEAQ (reference sequence). The CDR3 DNA reads as TGTGCCAGCAGCTCCGACCTCTGGGACAGGGGGGCGCGCGAGCAGTACTTC. Its protein is CASSSDLWDRGAREQYF.

The chain carries TRBV4-1 and TRBJ2-7, with 8 bases lining up with TRBD2. From germline, CDR1 is MGHRA and CDR2 YSYEKL. The junction had 9 bases not matched to a gene; V was cut back by 3 bases and J by 5 bases. The CDR3 spans 15 residues. CDR3 coding DNA: TGCGCCAGCAGCCAGAAGCGGGGGTGGGTTCACGAGCAGTACTTC. It is translated as CASSQKRGWVHEQYF.

The chain couples TRBV2 to TRBJ2-7; no definite D call. This CDR3 is 12 amino acids long. The germline gives CDR1 SNHLY, CDR2 FYNNEI. The V end lost 4 bases, the J end lost 2 bases, and 6 bases lay between the germline ends. The CDR3, as DNA: TGTGCCAGCAGTGCCATTGCCTACGAGCAGTACTTC. This encodes CASSAIAYEQYF.

The chain combines TRBV30 with TRBJ2-6; perhaps TRBD2 as D (5 bases). Germline lookup yields CDR1 GTSNPN and CDR2 SVGIG (reference sequence). The length of the CDR3 is 16 residues. Trimming shortened V by 1 base and J by 0 bases, and 10 bases separated the two germline ends. The CDR3 loop is CAWSATSHSGANVLTF. The CDR3 coding sequence is TGTGCCTGGAGTGCAACTAGTCACTCTGGGGCCAACGTCCTGACTTTC.

V usage is TRBV9 and J usage is TRBJ2-2; TRBD2 agrees at 13 bases. The CDR3 sequence is 17 residues long. CDR1 is SGDLS, CDR2 YYNGEE, per germline. With V trimmed by 3 bases and J by 6 bases, 8 bases remained unmatched. The CDR3 region has the DNA TGTGCCAGCAGCGCAACTAGCGGGGGGGCACCTCCCGGGGAGCTGTTTTTT. This sequence encodes CASSATSGGAPPGELFF.

The V call is TRBV18, the J call TRBJ2-4; TRBD2 agrees at 8 bases. Germline V gives CDR1 KGHSH, CDR2 LQKENI. Trimming took 2 bases from V and 7 from J; bases not matched to a gene: 7. The CDR3 has 15 amino acids. This CDR3 is CASSPSGGGGNIQYF. The CDR3 DNA follows: TGTGCCAGCTCACCAAGCGGGGGAGGAGGGAACATTCAGTACTTC. Full variable domain (outside the CDR3, taken from reference TRBV18 and TRBJ2-4): NAGVMQNPRHLVRRRGQEARLRCSPMKGHSHVYWYRQLPEEGLKFMVYLQKENIIDESGMPKERFSAEFPKEGPSILRIQQVVRGDSAAYFCASSPSGGGGNIQYFGAGTRLSVL.

The CDR3 coding sequence is TGTGCCAGCAGCCTCGACCGGCGGGGCTACACCTTC. This gives the protein CASSLDRRGYTF. The rearrangement joins TRBV7-8 to TRBJ1-2; D gene ambiguous. Germline CDR1 reads SGHVS; CDR2 reads FQNEAQ. Trimming pared 5 bases from V and 8 bases from J, leaving 12 bases between. The CDR3 runs to 12 residues.

The rearrangement links TRBV14 to TRBJ2-7, with D tentatively TRBD2 (7 bases). The germline gives CDR1 SGHDN, CDR2 FVKESK. This CDR3 contains 14 residues. V was cut by 8 bases and J by 3 bases, with 17 bases left in between. In DNA, the CDR3 is TGTGCCAGCGCCCACGGGGGGACAATCTACGAGCAGTACTTC. It translates to CASAHGGTIYEQYF.

The V call is TRBV18, the J call TRBJ2-7, with 11 bases fitting TRBD2. V gave up 5 bases and J gave up 7 bases; unmatched junction bases: 10. The V gene's germline CDR1 is KGHSH and CDR2 LQKENI. CDR3 length: 15 amino acids. The CDR3 DNA sequence: TGTGCCAGCTCAGCTACACTAGCGGGAGAACAAGAGCAGTACTTC. Residues: CASSATLAGEQEQYF. Supplemented by reference TRBV18 and TRBJ2-7, the full variable domain reads NAGVMQNPRHLVRRRGQEARLRCSPMKGHSHVYWYRQLPEEGLKFMVYLQKENIIDESGMPKERFSAEFPKEGPSILRIQQVVRGDSAAYFCASSATLAGEQEQYFGPGTRLTVT.

The chain links TRBV19 to TRBJ1-2; D is ambiguous. CDR1 and CDR2 from the germline V gene are LNHDA and SQIVND (reference sequence). The CDR3 covers 15 residues. V was trimmed by 5 bases and J by 2 bases, leaving 15 bases between them. This CDR3 reads CASSLGEPLNYGYTF. The CDR3 region has the DNA TGTGCCAGTAGTCTCGGGGAGCCACTAAACTATGGCTACACCTTC.

This chain uses TRBV5-1 with TRBJ2-3, with 8 nucleotides matching TRBD1. The CDR3 covers 17 residues. Trimming at V came to 4 bases and at J to 2 bases, leaving 12 bases not matched to a gene. CDR1 and CDR2 from the germline V gene are SGHRS and YFSETQ. The CDR3 bases are TGCGCCAGCAGCACAGGACAGGGTGTTTTGTTCACAGATACGCAGTATTTT. It codes for CASSTGQGVLFTDTQYF.

The chain is built from TRBV5-6 and TRBJ1-5; no clear D. Trimming pared 3 bases from V and 5 bases from J, leaving 12 bases between. Germline loops: CDR1 SGHDT, CDR2 YYEEEE. The CDR3 length is 14 residues. The CDR3 here is CASSSLGEDQPQHF. The DNA of the CDR3 is TGTGCCAGCAGCTCCCTCGGGGAGGATCAGCCCCAGCATTTT.

The V call is TRBV2, the J call TRBJ2-7; D call uncertain. Looked up from germline, CDR1 is SNHLY and CDR2 is FYNNEI. V was pared by 5 bases and J by 0 bases, with 8 bases between. The CDR3 runs to 13 residues. The CDR3 sequence is CASSLSPSYEQYF. CDR3 DNA: TGTGCCAGCAGTCTGTCCCCCTCCTACGAGCAGTACTTC.

The chain combines TRBV20-1 with TRBJ2-7; D gene unclear. The V end was cut by 3 bases, the J end by 3 bases, with 6 bases between. The germline V gene encodes CDR1 DFQATT and CDR2 SNEGSKA (reference sequence). This CDR3 comprises 11 residues. CDR3 protein: CSASFNYEQYF. CDR3 nucleotide sequence: TGCAGTGCTAGTTTTAACTACGAGCAGTACTTC.

The rearrangement uses TRBV28 and TRBJ1-5; 11 bases match TRBD1. This CDR3 comprises 15 residues. V lost 5 bases, J lost 6 bases, and 6 bases stayed unmatched. Germline values: CDR1 MDHEN, CDR2 SYDVKM. The DNA for the CDR3 is TGTGCCAGCAGTATCGGGACAGGGGGGGGTCAGCCCCAGCATTTT. Its protein is CASSIGTGGGQPQHF.

The chain has TRBV18 and TRBJ2-2, with D hard to call. Germline assignment: CDR1 KGHSH and CDR2 LQKENI. The germline V and J ends were trimmed by 6 bases and 7 bases, with 9 bases remaining between them. The CDR3 contains 12 residues. CDR3 bases: TGTGCCAGCTCCCCCCTTCGCGGGGAGCTGTTTTTT. This gives the protein CASSPLRGELFF.

V is TRBV7-2 and J is TRBJ2-7; TRBD2 is a possible D gene (5 bases). CDR1 SGHTA and CDR2 FQGNSA come from the germline V gene. The CDR3 contains 15 residues. V was clipped by 0 bases and J by 4 bases, with 13 bases between them. Written as DNA, the CDR3 is TGTGCCAGCAGCTTAGCGGGAGCCACCCTATACGAGCAGTACTTC. Amino acid sequence: CASSLAGATLYEQYF.